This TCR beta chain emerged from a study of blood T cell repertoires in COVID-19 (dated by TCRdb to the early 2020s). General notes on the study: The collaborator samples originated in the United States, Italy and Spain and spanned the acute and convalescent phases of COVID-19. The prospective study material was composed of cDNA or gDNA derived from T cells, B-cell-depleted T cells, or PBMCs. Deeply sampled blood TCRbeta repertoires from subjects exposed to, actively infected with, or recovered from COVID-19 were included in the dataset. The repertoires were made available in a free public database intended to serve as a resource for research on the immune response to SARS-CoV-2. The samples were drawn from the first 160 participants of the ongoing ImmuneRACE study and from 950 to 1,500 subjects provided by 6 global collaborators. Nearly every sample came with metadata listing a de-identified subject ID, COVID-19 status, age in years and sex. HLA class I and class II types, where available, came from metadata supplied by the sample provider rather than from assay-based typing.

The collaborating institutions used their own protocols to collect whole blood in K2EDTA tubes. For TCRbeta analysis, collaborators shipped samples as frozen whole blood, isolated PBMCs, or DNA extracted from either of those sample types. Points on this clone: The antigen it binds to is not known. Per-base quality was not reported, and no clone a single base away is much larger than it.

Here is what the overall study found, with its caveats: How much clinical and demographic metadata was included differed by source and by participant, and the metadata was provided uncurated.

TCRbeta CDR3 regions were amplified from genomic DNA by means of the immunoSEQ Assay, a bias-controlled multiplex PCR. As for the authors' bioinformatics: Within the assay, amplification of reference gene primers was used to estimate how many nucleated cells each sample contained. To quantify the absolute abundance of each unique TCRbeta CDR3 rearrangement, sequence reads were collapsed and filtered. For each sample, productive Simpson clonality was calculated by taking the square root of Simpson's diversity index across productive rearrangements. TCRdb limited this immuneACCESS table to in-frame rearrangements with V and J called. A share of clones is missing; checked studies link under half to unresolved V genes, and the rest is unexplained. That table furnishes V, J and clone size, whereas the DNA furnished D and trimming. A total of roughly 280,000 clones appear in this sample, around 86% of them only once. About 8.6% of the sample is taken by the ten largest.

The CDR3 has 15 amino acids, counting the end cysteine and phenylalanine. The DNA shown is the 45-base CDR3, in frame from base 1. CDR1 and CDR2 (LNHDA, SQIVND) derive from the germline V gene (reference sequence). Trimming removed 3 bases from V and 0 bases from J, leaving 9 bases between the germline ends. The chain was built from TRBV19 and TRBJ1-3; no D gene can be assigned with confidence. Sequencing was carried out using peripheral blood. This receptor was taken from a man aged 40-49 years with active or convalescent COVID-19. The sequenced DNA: TGTGCCAGTAGTATCTCCGCTAGCTCTGGAAACACCATATATTTT. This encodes CASSISASSGNTIYF. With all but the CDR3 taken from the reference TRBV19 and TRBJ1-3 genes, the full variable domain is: DGGITQSPKYLFRKEGQNVTLSCEQNLNHDAMYWYRQDPGQGLRLIYYSQIVNDFQKGDIAEGYSVSREKKESFPLTVTSAQKNPTAFYLCASSISASSGNTIYFGEGSWLTVV.